This is a list of T cell receptor beta chains from one sample in a study. TCRdb re-called the RT-PCR reads with MiXCR, one entry per CDR3 protein. The table has fewer than 800,000 distinct CDR3 sequences, 12% to 15% seen once; the top ten hold roughly 3.9%. Sequencing was carried out using memory CD4+ T cells from blood. The receptors shown here come from a female donor in good health, serving as a healthy control. The conserved cysteine and the conserved F or W are not part of the CDR3 here. The listing skips clone size in some rows; elsewhere it reads once, few, many or a size class.

V gene	J gene	clone size	CDR3 protein
TRBV30	TRBJ2-7	.	ACRQFYEQY
TRBV6-6	TRBJ2-3	.	ASAGGPSTDTQY
TRBV7-2	TRBJ1-1	many	ASSLGWLNTEAF
TRBV6-5	TRBJ1-5	many	ASRLGGQSQPQH
TRBV24-1	TRBJ2-1	many	ATSDHPGLVKDNEQF
TRBV10-3	TRBJ1-5	few	ASTGSRDSNQPQH
TRBV27	TRBJ2-5	.	ASKSGNQETQY
TRBV7-2	TRBJ2-3	.	ASSADGGPTDTQY
TRBV20-1	TRBJ2-5	many	SAIGVHQTQY
TRBV27	TRBJ1-5	many	ASSLDGRDNQPQH
TRBV4-1	TRBJ1-5	few	ASSQPQGNGQPQH
TRBV28	TRBJ2-3	few	ASSVAGQGTQY
TRBV28	TRBJ1-6	few	ASSSPGQFYNSPLH
TRBV10-3	TRBJ2-1	.	ATYGTSGDNEQF
TRBV7-9	TRBJ1-1	.	ASSAQTGTEAF
TRBV6-1	TRBJ2-5	few	ASMRQGAWETQY
TRBV11-2	TRBJ2-1	few	ASSPELGRGAYNEQF
TRBV20-1	TRBJ2-5	many	SARPPTQETQY
TRBV20-1	TRBJ2-3	many	SAPRGLWSDTQY
TRBV10-2	TRBJ1-5	many	ASNGQFNQPQH
TRBV4-2	TRBJ1-1	.	ASSHETGLNTEAF
TRBV7-2	TRBJ1-4	many	ASSRATNEKLF
TRBV5-1	TRBJ2-1	few	ASSSQSGIAYNEQF
TRBV7-2	TRBJ1-5	few	ASSWANQPQH
TRBV11-2	TRBJ2-5	many	ASSLAGGVGQTQY
TRBV27	TRBJ2-3	.	ANSFELADTQY
TRBV20-1	TRBJ2-7	few	SAARQASGRGEQY
TRBV7-9	TRBJ1-1	few	ASSIGQGRSEAF
TRBV20-1	TRBJ2-3	.	SARDAGAGTDTQY
TRBV20-1	TRBJ2-7	many	SAIHSGGAYEQY
TRBV2	TRBJ1-4	.	ASSDDLTNEKLF
TRBV4-2	TRBJ2-1	many	ASSQGQGTNEQF
TRBV7-2	TRBJ2-2	.	ASSLDGAGTGELF
TRBV24-1	TRBJ2-5	.	ATSDNPRGMQETQY
TRBV20-1	TRBJ1-5	.	SARARGALDKPQH
TRBV6-2/TRBV6-3	TRBJ1-5	few	ASRDTGQISQPQH
TRBV4-3	TRBJ2-1	many	ASSQDQGTSLTQF
TRBV12-3/TRBV12-4	TRBJ2-2	.	ASSLRGPELF
TRBV4-3	TRBJ2-7	many	ASSHLTGQGSREQY
TRBV7-8	TRBJ2-5	.	ASSSGGGLAGFRSETQY
TRBV15	TRBJ1-5	.	ATSRGDRGGQPQH
TRBV20-1	TRBJ1-1	.	SASGLAGNTEAF
TRBV6-6	TRBJ2-1	.	ASSSTSVIYNEQF
TRBV20-1	TRBJ2-7	few	SAGTGDSYEQY
TRBV12-3/TRBV12-4	TRBJ2-1	many	ASSLLAGGPLSYNEQF
TRBV7-6	TRBJ2-6	.	ASSLERGANVLT
TRBV7-2	TRBJ1-3	many	ASSPPRGRGGNTIY
TRBV29-1	TRBJ2-2	many	SARTGGVGELF
TRBV29-1	TRBJ1-2	many	SAEVGAGRHGYT